This record covers a single T cell receptor beta chain. Using its own MiXCR run on the 5' RACE reads, TCRdb lists one record per CDR3 protein. The sample contains hundreds of thousands of distinct CDR3 sequences, around a quarter of which appear only once. The data originate from a study of T-cell memory formation after mild COVID-19. The germline V gene has CDR1 MNHNS and CDR2 SASEGT. The V gene end was trimmed by 8 bases and the J gene end by 4 bases; junction bases not matched to a gene: 7. The CDR3 sequence is 14 residues long. This chain links TRBV6-1 with TRBJ1-4; 7 bases are shared with TRBD1. The specimen was PBMCs or a T cell subset sorted from them (not recorded which). This TCR derives from an adult woman who had mild COVID-19 (a few samples of this study predate the infection). Cell type and time point are not known. This chain's CDR3 is CASEQRDSNEKLFF. CDR3 coding DNA: TGTGCCAGCGAGCAGCGGGACAGTAATGAAAAACTGTTTTTT.